A selection of T cell receptor beta chains follows, all from one sample in a study of blood T cell repertoires in COVID-19. The repertoire was sequenced with immunoSEQ multiplex PCR; TCRdb's copy has only in-frame clones and lacks some. The sample shows 200,000 to 250,000 clones, about 86% of them seen only once. The sequenced material came from peripheral blood. All receptors derive from a woman aged 50 to 60 with COVID-19, enrolled during active disease. Both conserved end residues are part of each CDR3. The D gene is left open where the match is weak. Clone size appears in some rows only: once, few, many, or a class for an expanded clone.

j_gene: TRBJ2-7
v_gene: TRBV9
d_gene: NA
abundance: NA
CDR3aa: CASSVGDTHVYEQYF
CDR3nt: TGTGCCAGCAGCGTAGGAGACACCCACGTCTACGAGCAGTACTTC

j_gene: TRBJ2-7
v_gene: TRBV29-1
d_gene: NA
abundance: NA
CDR3aa: CSVRQDFSYEQYF
CDR3nt: TGCAGCGTCCGACAGGACTTCTCCTACGAGCAGTACTTC

j_gene: TRBJ2-5
v_gene: TRBV6-5
d_gene: NA
abundance: once
CDR3aa: CASRRLETQYF
CDR3nt: TGTGCCAGCAGGAGATTAGAGACCCAGTACTTC

j_gene: TRBJ2-3
v_gene: TRBV3-1/TRBV3-2
d_gene: NA
abundance: NA
CDR3aa: CASSQTGTSTDTQYF
CDR3nt: TGTGCCAGCAGCCAAACCGGGACTAGCACAGATACGCAGTATTTT

j_gene: TRBJ1-2
v_gene: TRBV6-5
d_gene: TRBD1
abundance: NA
CDR3aa: CASYPGTAINYGYTF
CDR3nt: TGTGCCAGCTATCCCGGGACAGCAATTAACTATGGCTACACCTTC

j_gene: TRBJ2-2
v_gene: TRBV28
d_gene: TRBD2
abundance: NA
CDR3aa: CASSLLRGGRRELLF
CDR3nt: TGTGCCAGCAGTTTATTGCGGGGGGGCCGGCGGGAGCTGCTTTTT

j_gene: TRBJ1-3
v_gene: TRBV24-1
d_gene: NA
abundance: few
CDR3aa: CATSDSGYGRNTIYF
CDR3nt: TGTGCCACCAGTGATTCAGGTTACGGCAGAAACACCATATATTTT

j_gene: TRBJ2-1
v_gene: TRBV6-5
d_gene: NA
abundance: NA
CDR3aa: CASTTTFSYNEQFF
CDR3nt: TGTGCCAGCACCACGACATTTTCCTACAATGAGCAGTTCTTC

j_gene: TRBJ2-4
v_gene: TRBV4-2
d_gene: TRBD1
abundance: NA
CDR3aa: CASSQDKGAGNIQYF
CDR3nt: TGTGCCAGCAGTCAAGATAAGGGGGCAGGAAACATTCAGTACTTC

j_gene: TRBJ2-1
v_gene: TRBV24-1
d_gene: TRBD1
abundance: NA
CDR3aa: CATSDHRQGRFSNEQFF
CDR3nt: TGTGCCACCAGTGATCACCGACAGGGTAGGTTTTCCAATGAGCAGTTCTTC

j_gene: TRBJ1-3
v_gene: TRBV9
d_gene: TRBD1
abundance: NA
CDR3aa: CASSPRQGNTIYF
CDR3nt: TGTGCCAGCAGCCCCCGACAGGGGAACACCATATATTTT

j_gene: TRBJ1-2
v_gene: TRBV19
d_gene: NA
abundance: NA
CDR3aa: CASSIGTTGSYGYTF
CDR3nt: TGTGCCAGTAGTATAGGAACGACCGGGAGCTATGGCTACACCTTC

j_gene: TRBJ2-1
v_gene: TRBV6-6
d_gene: TRBD2
abundance: NA
CDR3aa: CASSSRGGDYNEQFF
CDR3nt: TGTGCCAGCAGCTCACGCGGGGGAGATTACAATGAGCAGTTCTTC

j_gene: TRBJ2-2
v_gene: TRBV5-1
d_gene: NA
abundance: NA
CDR3aa: CASSLRGNTGELFF
CDR3nt: TGCGCCAGCAGCTTAAGGGGGAACACCGGGGAGCTGTTTTTT

j_gene: TRBJ1-1
v_gene: TRBV5-1
d_gene: NA
abundance: NA
CDR3aa: CASSLWGGTEAFF
CDR3nt: TGCGCCAGCAGCTTGTGGGGGGGCACTGAAGCTTTCTTT

j_gene: TRBJ1-2
v_gene: TRBV5-6
d_gene: NA
abundance: NA
CDR3aa: CASSLRTYTNYGYTF
CDR3nt: TGTGCCAGCAGCTTGAGGACATACACTAACTATGGCTACACCTTC

j_gene: TRBJ1-1
v_gene: TRBV13
d_gene: NA
abundance: NA
CDR3aa: CASSLPGVATEAFF
CDR3nt: TGTGCCAGCAGCTTACCGGGGGTGGCCACTGAAGCTTTCTTT